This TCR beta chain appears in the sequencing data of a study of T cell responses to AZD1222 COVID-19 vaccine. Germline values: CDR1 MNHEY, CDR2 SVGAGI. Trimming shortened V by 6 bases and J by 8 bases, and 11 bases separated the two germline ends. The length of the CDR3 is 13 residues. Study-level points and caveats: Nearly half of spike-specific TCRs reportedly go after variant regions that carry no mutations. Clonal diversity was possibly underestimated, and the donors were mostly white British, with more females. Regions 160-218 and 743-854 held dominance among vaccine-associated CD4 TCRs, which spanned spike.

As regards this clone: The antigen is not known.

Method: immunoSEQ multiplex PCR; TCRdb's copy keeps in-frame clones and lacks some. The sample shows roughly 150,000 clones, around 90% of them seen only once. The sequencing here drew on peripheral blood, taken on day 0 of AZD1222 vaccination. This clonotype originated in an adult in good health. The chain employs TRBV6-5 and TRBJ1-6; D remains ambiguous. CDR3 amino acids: CASSRLPDSPLHF. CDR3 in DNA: TGTGCCAGCAGCCGCCTCCCAGATTCACCCCTCCACTTT.